The clone carrying this T cell receptor (beta chain) was seen a few times. Between the trimmed V and J ends, which lost 6 bases and 7 bases, there was a span of 15 bases. The V gene's germline CDR1 is MNHEY and CDR2 SVGEGT. CDR3 size: 13 residues. The sample originates from a study of T cell responses to AZD1222 COVID-19 vaccine. Profiled with immunoSEQ multiplex PCR; TCRdb holds only in-frame clones, not every one. The sample gives over 100,000 clones, less than 95% of which show up once; 6.9% is in the top ten. The gene calls are TRBV6-2 or TRBV6-3 and TRBJ1-1; tentative D call: TRBD1 (6 bases). The source of this sequence is an adult in good health. The sample was peripheral blood, taken on day 0 of AZD1222 vaccination. CDR3 sequence: CASSRWRTDEAFF. The CDR3 DNA follows: TGTGCCAGCAGCCGATGGAGGACAGATGAAGCTTTCTTT.